These 2 T cell receptor beta chains originate from one sample sequenced in a study of PD-1 blockade in classical Hodgkin lymphoma. Time point denoted: newly diagnosed, previously untreated cHL patient sample. Researchers report purifying CD4+ T cells from thawed PBMCs by magnetic negative selection. Sequenced by immunoSEQ multiplex PCR; TCRdb stores in-frame clones only, minus some. Among nearly 25,000 clones listed, about 89% were seen once. The sample was CD4+ T cells from blood. The receptors shown here come from a human donor with classical Hodgkin lymphoma.

The chain links TRBV5-1 to TRBJ1-3; D unclear. CDR3 length equals 16 residues. The V end lost 0 bases, the J end lost 0 bases, and 10 bases lay between the germline ends. Per the germline V gene, CDR1 is SGHRS and CDR2 is YFSETQ. For the CDR3, the DNA is TGCGCCAGCAGCTTGGCGGGCAGTTCCTCTGGAAACACCATATATTTT. Translated, it gives CASSLAGSSSGNTIYF.

The chain uses TRBV15 and TRBJ2-7, with D unclear. The V end was cut by 0 bases, the J end by 0 bases, with 3 bases between. Germline-derived CDR1 and CDR2 are LNHNV and YYDKDF (reference sequence). This CDR3 contains 13 residues. The CDR3 region has the DNA TGTGCCACCAGCAGAGATCCCTCCTACGAGCAGTACTTC. Protein product: CATSRDPSYEQYF.